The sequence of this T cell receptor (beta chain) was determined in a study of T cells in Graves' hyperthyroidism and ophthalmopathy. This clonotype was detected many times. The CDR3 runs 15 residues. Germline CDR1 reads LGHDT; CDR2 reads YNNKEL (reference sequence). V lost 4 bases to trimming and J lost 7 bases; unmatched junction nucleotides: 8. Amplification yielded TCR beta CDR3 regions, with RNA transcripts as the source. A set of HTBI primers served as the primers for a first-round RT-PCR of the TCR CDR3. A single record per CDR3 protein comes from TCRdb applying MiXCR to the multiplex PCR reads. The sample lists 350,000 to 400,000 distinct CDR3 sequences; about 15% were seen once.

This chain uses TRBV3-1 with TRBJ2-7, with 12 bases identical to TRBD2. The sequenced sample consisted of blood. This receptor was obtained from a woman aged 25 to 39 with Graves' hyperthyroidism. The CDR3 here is CASSPRLAGDEEQYF. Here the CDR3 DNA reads TGTGCCAGCAGCCCTCGACTAGCGGGAGATGAAGAGCAGTACTTC.